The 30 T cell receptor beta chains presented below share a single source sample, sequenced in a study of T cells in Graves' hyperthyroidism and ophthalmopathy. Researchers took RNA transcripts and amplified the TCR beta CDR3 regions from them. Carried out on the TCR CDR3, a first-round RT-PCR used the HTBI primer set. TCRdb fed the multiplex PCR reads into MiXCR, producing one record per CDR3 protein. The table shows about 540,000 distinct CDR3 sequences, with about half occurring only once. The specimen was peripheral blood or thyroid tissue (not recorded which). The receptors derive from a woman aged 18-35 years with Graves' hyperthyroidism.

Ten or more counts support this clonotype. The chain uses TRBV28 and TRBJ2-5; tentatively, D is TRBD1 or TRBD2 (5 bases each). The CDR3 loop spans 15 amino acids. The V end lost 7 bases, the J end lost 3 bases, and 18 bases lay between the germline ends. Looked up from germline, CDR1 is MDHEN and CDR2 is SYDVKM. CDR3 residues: CASNPVGRTEETQYF. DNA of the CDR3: TGTGCCAGCAACCCCGTGGGACGAACTGAAGAGACCCAGTACTTC.

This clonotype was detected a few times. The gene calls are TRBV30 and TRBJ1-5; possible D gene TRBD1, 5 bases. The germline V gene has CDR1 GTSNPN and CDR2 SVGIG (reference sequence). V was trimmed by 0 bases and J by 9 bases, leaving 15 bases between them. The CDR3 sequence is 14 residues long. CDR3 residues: CAWSVAGLGGPQHF. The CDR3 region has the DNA TGTGCCTGGAGTGTCGCAGGCCTCGGGGGGCCCCAGCATTTT.

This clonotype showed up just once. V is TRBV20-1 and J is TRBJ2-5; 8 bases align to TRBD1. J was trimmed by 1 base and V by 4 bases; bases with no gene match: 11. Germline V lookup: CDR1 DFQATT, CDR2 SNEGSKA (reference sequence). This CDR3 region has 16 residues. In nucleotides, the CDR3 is TGCAGTGCTACCGACAGGGGAGTTGAGGGCCAAGAGACCCAGTACTTC. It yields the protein CSATDRGVEGQETQYF.

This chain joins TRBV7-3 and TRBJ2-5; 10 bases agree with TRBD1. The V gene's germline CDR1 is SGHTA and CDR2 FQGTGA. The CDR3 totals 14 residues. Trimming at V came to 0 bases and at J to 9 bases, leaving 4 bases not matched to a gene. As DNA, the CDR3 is TGTGCCAGCAGCTTAACGGGACAGGGGCAGCCCCAGTACTTC. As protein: CASSLTGQGQPQYF.

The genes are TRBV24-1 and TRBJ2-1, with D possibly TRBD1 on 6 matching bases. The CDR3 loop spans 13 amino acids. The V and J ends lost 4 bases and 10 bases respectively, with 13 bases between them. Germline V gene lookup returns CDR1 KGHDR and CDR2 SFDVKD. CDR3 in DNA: TGTGCCACCAGTGACCCTGGGGGACACGAGCAGTTCTTC. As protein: CATSDPGGHEQFF.

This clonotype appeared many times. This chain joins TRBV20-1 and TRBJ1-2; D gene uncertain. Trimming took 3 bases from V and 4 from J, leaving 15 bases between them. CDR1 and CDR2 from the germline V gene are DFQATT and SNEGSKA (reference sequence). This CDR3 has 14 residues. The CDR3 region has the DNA TGCAGTGCTAGTCCGGTGGAAGGTGCCTATGGCTACACCTTC. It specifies CSASPVEGAYGYTF.

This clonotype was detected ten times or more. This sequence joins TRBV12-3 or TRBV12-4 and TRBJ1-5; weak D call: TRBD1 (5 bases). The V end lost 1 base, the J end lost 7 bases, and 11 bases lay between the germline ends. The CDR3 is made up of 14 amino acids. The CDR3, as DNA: TGTGCCAGCAGTTTAGAAGGGGAGAGGCAGCCCCAGCATTTT. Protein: CASSLEGERQPQHF.

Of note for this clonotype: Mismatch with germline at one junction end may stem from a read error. The CDR3 sequence: CASRGRTYEQYF. CDR3 nucleotide sequence: TGTGCTAGCAGGGGAAGGACCTACGAGCAGTACTTC. The rearrangement joins TRBV7-6 to TRBJ2-7; the D gene is possibly TRBD1 (6 bases). Germline CDR1 SGHVS, CDR2 FNYEAQ. The CDR3 has 12 residues.

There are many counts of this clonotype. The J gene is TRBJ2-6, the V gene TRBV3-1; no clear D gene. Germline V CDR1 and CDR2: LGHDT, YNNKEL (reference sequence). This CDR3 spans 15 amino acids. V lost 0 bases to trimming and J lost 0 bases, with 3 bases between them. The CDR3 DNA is TGTGCCAGCAGCCAAGACAGCTCTGGGGCCAACGTCCTGACTTTC. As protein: CASSQDSSGANVLTF.

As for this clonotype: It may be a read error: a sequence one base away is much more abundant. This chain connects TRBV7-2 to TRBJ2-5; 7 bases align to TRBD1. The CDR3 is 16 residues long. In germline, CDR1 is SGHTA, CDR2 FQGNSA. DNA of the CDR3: TGTGCCAGCAGCTTAAATTATGGTGGGACAGAAGAGACCCAGCACTTC. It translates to CASSLNYGGTEETQHF. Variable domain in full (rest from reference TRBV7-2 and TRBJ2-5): GAGVSQSPSNKVTEKGKDVELRCDPISGHTALYWYRQSLGQGLEFLIYFQGNSAPDKSGLPSDRFSAERTGGSVSTLTIQRTQQEDSAVYLCASSLNYGGTEETQHFGPGTRLLVL.

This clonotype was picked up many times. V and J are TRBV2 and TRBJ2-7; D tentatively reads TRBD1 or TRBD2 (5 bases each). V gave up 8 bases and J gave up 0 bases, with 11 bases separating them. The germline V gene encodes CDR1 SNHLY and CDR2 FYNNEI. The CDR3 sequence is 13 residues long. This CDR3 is CASSRDHSYEQYF. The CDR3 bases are TGTGCCAGCTCAAGGGACCACTCCTACGAGCAGTACTTC.

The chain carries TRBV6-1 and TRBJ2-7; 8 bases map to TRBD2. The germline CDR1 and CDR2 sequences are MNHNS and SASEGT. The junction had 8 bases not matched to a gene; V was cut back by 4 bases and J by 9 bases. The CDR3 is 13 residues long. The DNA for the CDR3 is TGTGCCAGCAGTGTAGTTCGGGGGGGTCTGCAGTACTTC. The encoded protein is CASSVVRGGLQYF.

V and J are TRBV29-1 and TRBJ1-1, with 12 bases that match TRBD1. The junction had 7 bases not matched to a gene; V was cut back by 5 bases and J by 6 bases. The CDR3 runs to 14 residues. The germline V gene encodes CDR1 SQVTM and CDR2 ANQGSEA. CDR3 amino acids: CSVSGTGGMSEAFF. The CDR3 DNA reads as TGCAGCGTTTCCGGGACAGGGGGCATGTCTGAAGCTTTCTTT.

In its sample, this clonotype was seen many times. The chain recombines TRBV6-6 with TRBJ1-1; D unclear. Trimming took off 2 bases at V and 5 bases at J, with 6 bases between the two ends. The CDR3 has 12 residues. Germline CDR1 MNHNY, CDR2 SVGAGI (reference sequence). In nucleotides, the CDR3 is TGTGCCAGCAGTTACGGGTTGACTGAAGCTTTCTTT. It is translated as CASSYGLTEAFF.

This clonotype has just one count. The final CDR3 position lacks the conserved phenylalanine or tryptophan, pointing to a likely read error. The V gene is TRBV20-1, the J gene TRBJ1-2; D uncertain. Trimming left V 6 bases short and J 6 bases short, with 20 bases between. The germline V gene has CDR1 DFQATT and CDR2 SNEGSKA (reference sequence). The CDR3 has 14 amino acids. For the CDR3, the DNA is TGCAGTGCGCACGACGGAGAGGTTAGCCATGGCTACACCTTG. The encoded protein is CSAHDGEVSHGYTL.

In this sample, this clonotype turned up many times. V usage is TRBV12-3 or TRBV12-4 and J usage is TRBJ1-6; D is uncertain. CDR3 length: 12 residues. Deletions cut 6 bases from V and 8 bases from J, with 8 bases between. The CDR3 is CASRGIDSPLHF. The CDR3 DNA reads TGTGCCAGCAGGGGAATTGATTCACCCCTCCACTTT.

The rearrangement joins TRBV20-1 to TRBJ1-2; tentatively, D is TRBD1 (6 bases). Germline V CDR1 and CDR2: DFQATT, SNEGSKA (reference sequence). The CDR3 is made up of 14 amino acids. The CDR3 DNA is TGCAGCACAGGGACACCCTCGGCGAACTATGGCTACACCTTC. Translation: CSTGTPSANYGYTF.

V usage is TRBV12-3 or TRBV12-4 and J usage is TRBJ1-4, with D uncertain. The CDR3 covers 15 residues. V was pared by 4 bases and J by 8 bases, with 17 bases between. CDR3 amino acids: CASSSGDGVSEKLFF. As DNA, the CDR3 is TGTGCCAGCAGTTCGGGTGACGGGGTCAGCGAAAAACTGTTTTTT.

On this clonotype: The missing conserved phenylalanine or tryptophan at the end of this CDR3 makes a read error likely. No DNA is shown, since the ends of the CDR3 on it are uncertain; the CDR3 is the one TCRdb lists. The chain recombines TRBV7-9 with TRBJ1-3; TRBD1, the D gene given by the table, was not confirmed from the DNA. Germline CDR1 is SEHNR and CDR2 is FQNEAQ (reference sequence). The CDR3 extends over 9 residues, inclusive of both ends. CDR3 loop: CASSLGTVG.

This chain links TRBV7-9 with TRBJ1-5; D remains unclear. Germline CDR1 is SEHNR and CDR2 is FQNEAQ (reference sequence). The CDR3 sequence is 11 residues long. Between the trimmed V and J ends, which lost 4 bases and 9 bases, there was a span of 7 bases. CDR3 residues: CASSSQAPQHF. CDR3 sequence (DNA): TGTGCCAGCAGCTCTCAGGCGCCCCAGCATTTT.

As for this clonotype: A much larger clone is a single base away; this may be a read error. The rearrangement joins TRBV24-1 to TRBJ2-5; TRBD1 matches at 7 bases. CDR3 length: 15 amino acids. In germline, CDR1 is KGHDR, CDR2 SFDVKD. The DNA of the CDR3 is TGTGCCAGCAGGGGGACAGCAACCCTTGCAGAGGCCCAGTACTTC. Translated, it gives CASRGTATLAEAQYF.

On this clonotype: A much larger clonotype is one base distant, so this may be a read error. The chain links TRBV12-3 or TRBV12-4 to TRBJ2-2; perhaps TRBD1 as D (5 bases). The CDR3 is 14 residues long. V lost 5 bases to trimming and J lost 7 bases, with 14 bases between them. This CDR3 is CASSEDTYIGELFF. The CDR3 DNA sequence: TGTGCCAGCAGTGAGGACACTTACATCGGGGAGCTGTTTTTT.

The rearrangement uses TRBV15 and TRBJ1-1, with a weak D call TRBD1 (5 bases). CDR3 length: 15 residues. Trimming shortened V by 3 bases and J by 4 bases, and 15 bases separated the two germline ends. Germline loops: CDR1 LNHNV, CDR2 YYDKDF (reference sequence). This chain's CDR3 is CATSSHRSRTTEAFF. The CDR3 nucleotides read TGTGCCACCAGCAGTCACAGGTCCAGGACCACTGAAGCTTTCTTT. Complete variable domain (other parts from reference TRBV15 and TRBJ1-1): DAMVIQNPRYQVTQFGKPVTLSCSQTLNHNVMYWYQQKSSQAPKLLFHYYDKDFNNEADTPDNFQSRRPNTSFCFLDIRSPGLGDTAMYLCATSSHRSRTTEAFFGQGTRLTVV.

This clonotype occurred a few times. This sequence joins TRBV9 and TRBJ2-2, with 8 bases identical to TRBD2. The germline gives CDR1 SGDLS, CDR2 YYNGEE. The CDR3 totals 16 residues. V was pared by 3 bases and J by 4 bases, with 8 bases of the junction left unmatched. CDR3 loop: CASSDGTRVRTGELFF. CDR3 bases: TGTGCCAGCAGCGACGGGACTAGGGTGCGCACCGGGGAGCTGTTTTTT.

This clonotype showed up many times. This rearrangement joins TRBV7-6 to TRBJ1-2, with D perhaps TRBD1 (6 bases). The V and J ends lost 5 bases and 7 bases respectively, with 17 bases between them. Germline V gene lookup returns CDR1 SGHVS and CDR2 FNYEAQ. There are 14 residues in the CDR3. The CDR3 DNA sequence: TGTGCCAGCAGCCCTGAGAAGGGGGGTTTTGGCTACACCTTC. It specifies CASSPEKGGFGYTF. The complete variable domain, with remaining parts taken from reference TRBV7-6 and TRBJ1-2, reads GAGVSQSPRYKVTKRGQDVALRCDPISGHVSLYWYRQALGQGPEFLTYFNYEAQQDKSGLPNDRFSAERPEGSISTLTIQRTEQRDSAMYRCASSPEKGGFGYTFGSGTRLTVV.

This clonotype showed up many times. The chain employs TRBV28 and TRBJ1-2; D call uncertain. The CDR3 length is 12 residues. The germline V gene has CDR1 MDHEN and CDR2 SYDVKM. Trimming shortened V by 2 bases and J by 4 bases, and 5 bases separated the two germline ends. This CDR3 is CASSLRAYGYTF. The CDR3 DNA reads TGTGCCAGCAGTTTACGAGCCTATGGCTACACCTTC.

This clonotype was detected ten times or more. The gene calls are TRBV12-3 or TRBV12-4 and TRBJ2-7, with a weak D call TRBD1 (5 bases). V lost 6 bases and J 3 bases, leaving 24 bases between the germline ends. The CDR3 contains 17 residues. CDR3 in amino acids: CASSRHQPGQGNYEQYF. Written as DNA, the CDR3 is TGTGCCAGCAGCCGCCACCAACCGGGCCAGGGCAACTACGAGCAGTACTTC.

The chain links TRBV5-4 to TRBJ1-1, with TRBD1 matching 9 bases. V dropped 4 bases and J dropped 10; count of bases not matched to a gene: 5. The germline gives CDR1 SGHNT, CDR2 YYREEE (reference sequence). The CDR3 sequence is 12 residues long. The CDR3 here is CASSKGQGRAFF. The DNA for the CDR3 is TGTGCCAGCAGCAAGGGACAGGGTCGAGCTTTCTTT.

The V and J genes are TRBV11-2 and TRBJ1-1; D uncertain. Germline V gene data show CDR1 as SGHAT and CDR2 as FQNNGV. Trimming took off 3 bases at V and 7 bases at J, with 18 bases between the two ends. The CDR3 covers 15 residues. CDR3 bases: TGTGCCAGCAGCTTGACTAGCGGGAGGGAGGATGAAGCTTTCTTT. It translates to CASSLTSGREDEAFF.

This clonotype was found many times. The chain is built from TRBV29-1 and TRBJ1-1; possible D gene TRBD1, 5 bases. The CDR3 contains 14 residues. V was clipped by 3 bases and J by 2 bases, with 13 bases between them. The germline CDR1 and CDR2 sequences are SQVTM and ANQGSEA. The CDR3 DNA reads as TGCAGCGTTGATCGTTCGGGGGAAAACACTGAAGCTTTCTTT. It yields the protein CSVDRSGENTEAFF.